A single sample gave rise to the 2 T cell receptor beta chains below, sequenced in a study of shared clonotypes between healthy human individuals (dated by TCRdb to 2018 to 2020). Library construction relied on the immunoSEQ multiplex PCR assay. In TCRdb, the immuneACCESS table is reduced to in-frame sequences with V and J assigned. These tables do not hold every clone; where another copy was compared, an unresolved V gene accounts for under half, and the others remain unexplained. Here the sample has about 320,000 clones; roughly 84% occur a single time. The ten largest account for roughly 17% of the sample. Material: memory CD8+ T cells sorted from blood. Explained via the paper, the cell subset or site label denotes: CD45RO+ cells pooled with CCR7-negative TemRA cells. These receptor sequences come from a man younger than 35 in good health.

The chain is built from TRBV6-5 and TRBJ2-1, with TRBD2 matching over 9 bases. CDR1 is MNHEY and CDR2 is SVGAGI in the germline V gene. With 5 bases clipped from V and 2 bases from J, the junction kept 4 bases outside the gene matches. The CDR3 contains 15 residues. The CDR3 DNA is TGTGCCAGCAGTCACGGACTAGCGCCCTACAATGAGCAGTTCTTC. Residues: CASSHGLAPYNEQFF.

V gene TRBV28 combines with J gene TRBJ2-2, with D possibly being TRBD1 (5 bases). This CDR3 comprises 15 residues. The germline V gene encodes CDR1 MDHEN and CDR2 SYDVKM. The V end was cut by 6 bases, the J end by 2 bases, with 13 bases between. This CDR3 is CASSFLGPNTGELFF. CDR3 sequence (DNA): TGTGCCAGCAGCTTCTTGGGGCCCAACACCGGGGAGCTGTTTTTT.